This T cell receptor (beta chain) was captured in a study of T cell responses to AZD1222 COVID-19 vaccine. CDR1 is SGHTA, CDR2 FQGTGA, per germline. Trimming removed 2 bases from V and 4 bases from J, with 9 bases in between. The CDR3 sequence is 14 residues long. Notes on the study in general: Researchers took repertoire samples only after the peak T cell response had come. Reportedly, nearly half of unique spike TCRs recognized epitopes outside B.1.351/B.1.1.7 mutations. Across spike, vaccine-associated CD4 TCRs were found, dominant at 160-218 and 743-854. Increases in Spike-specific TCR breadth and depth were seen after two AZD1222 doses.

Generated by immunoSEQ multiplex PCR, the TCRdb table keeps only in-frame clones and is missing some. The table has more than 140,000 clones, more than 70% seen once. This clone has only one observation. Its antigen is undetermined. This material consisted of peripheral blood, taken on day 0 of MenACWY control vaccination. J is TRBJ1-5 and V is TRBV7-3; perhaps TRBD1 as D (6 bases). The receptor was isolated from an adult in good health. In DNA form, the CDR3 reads TGTGCCAGCAGCTTAGGGGGCCGGAATCAGCCCCAGCATTTT. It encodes CASSLGGRNQPQHF.